Presented here are 27 T cell receptor beta chains from one specimen sequenced in a study of blood T cell repertoires in COVID-19. Repertoires were generated with immunoSEQ multiplex PCR, while TCRdb's copy carries only in-frame clones and drops some. The table has about 88,000 clones, over 70% seen once. Sequenced: peripheral blood. The receptors were sampled from an elderly man with acute or convalescent COVID-19.

The chain combines TRBV7-9 with TRBJ1-3, with D maybe TRBD1 (5 bases). Germline CDR1 reads SEHNR; CDR2 reads FQNEAQ (reference sequence). V lost 5 bases and J lost 0, with 14 bases in between. The CDR3 totals 16 residues. The CDR3 coding sequence is TGTGCCAGCAGCCCAAGGGGATCGAGCTCTGGAAACACCATATATTTT. Its translation: CASSPRGSSSGNTIYF. Full variable domain (outside the CDR3, taken from reference TRBV7-9 and TRBJ1-3): DTGVSQNPRHKITKRGQNVTFRCDPISEHNRLYWYRQTLGQGPEFLTYFQNEAQLEKSRLLSDRFSAERPKGSFSTLEIQRTEQGDSAMYLCASSPRGSSSGNTIYFGEGSWLTVV.

The DNA of the CDR3 is TGTGCCAGCAGGGACAGGGGGCATGGTGAAAAACTGTTTTTT. Translation gives CASRDRGHGEKLFF. This chain links TRBV6-5 with TRBJ1-4; 11 nucleotides match TRBD1. This CDR3 is built from 14 residues. The germline V gene encodes CDR1 MNHEY and CDR2 SVGAGI. Trimming at V came to 6 bases and at J to 7 bases, leaving 4 bases not matched to a gene.

The chain recombines TRBV14 with TRBJ1-3; D gene ambiguous. The CDR3 is 13 amino acids. V lost 2 bases, J lost 4 bases, and 6 bases lay in between. Germline CDR1 reads SGHDN; CDR2 reads FVKESK. The chain's CDR3 is CASSQSLGNTIYF. The CDR3 coding sequence is TGTGCCAGCAGCCAATCCTTAGGAAACACCATATATTTT.

The rearrangement links TRBV9 to TRBJ2-1; possible D gene TRBD2, 6 bases. Germline V gene lookup returns CDR1 SGDLS and CDR2 YYNGEE. V was pared by 7 bases and J by 6 bases, with 20 bases between. The CDR3 is 15 amino acids. The CDR3 region has the DNA TGTGCCAGCGGCTACCGACCGGGACTGCGCAATGAGCAGTTCTTC. It translates to CASGYRPGLRNEQFF.

This clone was seen just once. The gene calls are TRBV6-5 and TRBJ1-4; no clear D. Trimming took 6 bases from V and 5 from J, leaving 10 bases between them. CDR1 MNHEY and CDR2 SVGAGI come from the germline V gene. The CDR3 has 13 residues. The CDR3 here is CASRRDPNEKLFF. DNA for the CDR3: TGTGCCAGCAGGCGGGATCCGAATGAAAAACTGTTTTTT.

The chain carries TRBV15 and TRBJ2-7; TRBD2 agrees at 7 bases. V lost 0 bases to trimming and J lost 4 bases; unmatched junction nucleotides: 6. The germline V gene encodes CDR1 LNHNV and CDR2 YYDKDF (reference sequence). This CDR3 has 15 amino acids. The DNA of the CDR3 is TGTGCCACCAGCAGAGACGGGGCTAGCGGATACGAGCAGTACTTC. This gives the protein CATSRDGASGYEQYF.

This chain uses TRBV19 with TRBJ2-1; 12 nucleotides align to TRBD2. The CDR3 is made up of 17 amino acids. Germline lookup yields CDR1 LNHDA and CDR2 SQIVND (reference sequence). The V gene end was trimmed by 7 bases and the J gene end by 4 bases; junction bases not matched to a gene: 11. The CDR3 protein is CASTSLAGGPGYNEQFF. Written as DNA, the CDR3 is TGTGCCAGTACGAGTCTAGCGGGAGGGCCAGGGTACAATGAGCAGTTCTTC.

This chain links TRBV5-5 with TRBJ2-7, with D possibly being TRBD2 (5 bases). Germline loops: CDR1 SGHKS, CDR2 YYEKEE (reference sequence). This CDR3 is 14 amino acids long. V was shortened by 4 bases and J by 3 bases, with 14 bases between the two germline ends. The DNA for the CDR3 is TGTGCCAGCAGCCTCTACACCGGGGACTACGAGCAGTACTTC. Its protein product is CASSLYTGDYEQYF.

The J gene is TRBJ2-7, the V gene TRBV6-5; 7 nucleotides match TRBD1. J was trimmed by 5 bases and V by 4 bases; bases with no gene match: 8. Germline V gene lookup returns CDR1 MNHEY and CDR2 SVGAGI. The CDR3 sequence is 14 residues long. CDR3 protein: CASSFRGQADEQYF. DNA for the CDR3: TGTGCCAGCAGTTTCCGAGGACAGGCGGACGAGCAGTACTTC.

The chain employs TRBV19 and TRBJ1-4; TRBD1 is a possible D gene (6 bases). V was shortened by 7 bases and J by 3 bases, with 12 bases between the two germline ends. Germline V CDR1 and CDR2: LNHDA, SQIVND (reference sequence). This CDR3 has 14 residues. CDR3 DNA: TGTGCCAGTAATGGACAGAACTCTAATGAAAAACTGTTTTTT. Translating gives CASNGQNSNEKLFF. Looking up the rest from reference TRBV19 and TRBJ1-4 gives the full variable domain: DGGITQSPKYLFRKEGQNVTLSCEQNLNHDAMYWYRQDPGQGLRLIYYSQIVNDFQKGDIAEGYSVSREKKESFPLTVTSAQKNPTAFYLCASNGQNSNEKLFFGSGTQLSVL.

The rearrangement links TRBV5-1 to TRBJ2-1; 11 bases line up with TRBD2. Germline V CDR1 and CDR2: SGHRS, YFSETQ. V lost 0 bases and J lost 6; bases outside the gene matches: 5. The CDR3 has 16 residues. CDR3: CASSLVSGRAFNEQFF. The CDR3 region has the DNA TGCGCCAGCAGCTTGGTTAGCGGGAGGGCTTTCAATGAGCAGTTCTTC.

The genes are TRBV3-1 (or the pseudogene TRBV3-2) and TRBJ2-1; 7 nucleotides line up with TRBD2. V gave up 4 bases and J gave up 8 bases; unmatched junction bases: 11. This CDR3 comprises 15 residues. CDR1 is LGHDT, CDR2 YNNKEL, per germline (reference sequence). CDR3 DNA: TGTGCCAGCAGCCCTCAGGGTGGGAGGGAGGATGAGCAGTTCTTC. Translating it yields CASSPQGGREDEQFF.

The V call is TRBV28, the J call TRBJ2-1; 9 bases agree with TRBD2. This CDR3 comprises 15 residues. Germline CDR1 reads MDHEN; CDR2 reads SYDVKM. V gave up 5 bases and J gave up 7 bases; unmatched junction bases: 9. CDR3 region: CASSGQAGGWNEQFF. CDR3 coding DNA: TGTGCCAGCAGTGGCCAAGCGGGAGGTTGGAATGAGCAGTTCTTC.

The rearrangement links TRBV2 to TRBJ2-5; D ambiguous. V gave up 1 base and J gave up 2 bases, with 8 bases separating them. Germline V gene data show CDR1 as SNHLY and CDR2 as FYNNEI. This CDR3 is 14 amino acids long. CDR3 in amino acids: CASSEENSQETQYF. CDR3 bases: TGTGCCAGCAGTGAAGAAAATTCGCAAGAGACCCAGTACTTC.

V gene TRBV18 combines with J gene TRBJ2-5; 7 nucleotides line up with TRBD1. The ends lost 6 bases at V and 0 bases at J; junction bases unmatched: 7. Germline CDR1 reads KGHSH; CDR2 reads LQKENI. The CDR3 contains 15 residues. The DNA for the CDR3 is TGTGCCAGCTCCGAGGGACAGCTGTACCAAGAGACCCAGTACTTC. Its translation: CASSEGQLYQETQYF.

The chain links TRBV9 to TRBJ2-1, with 11 bases fitting TRBD2. The CDR3 covers 15 residues. Germline V gives CDR1 SGDLS, CDR2 YYNGEE. V trimming: 2 bases; J trimming: 7 bases; junction bases outside the gene matches: 5. The CDR3 DNA follows: TGTGCCAGCAGCGTTCAGTCTAGCGGGAGGAATGAGCAGTTCTTC. Its protein product is CASSVQSSGRNEQFF.

This chain joins TRBV5-8 and TRBJ1-4; TRBD1 agrees at 9 bases. The CDR3 has 16 amino acids. CDR1 and CDR2 (germline): SGHTS, YDEGEE. J was trimmed by 6 bases and V by 2 bases; bases with no gene match: 8. CDR3 bases: TGTGCCAGCAGCTTAAAACAGGGGGCATCTTATGAAAAACTGTTTTTT. Protein product: CASSLKQGASYEKLFF.

This clone was detected a few times. The rearrangement joins TRBV18 to TRBJ2-5; 13 nucleotides agree with TRBD2. This CDR3 is built from 15 residues. Germline loops: CDR1 KGHSH, CDR2 LQKENI. V shed 4 bases and J 5 bases; nucleotides not matched to a gene: 4. In nucleotides, the CDR3 is TGTGCCAGCTCACGGGGACTAGCGGGATTGGAGACCCAGTACTTC. Amino acids: CASSRGLAGLETQYF.

The chain links TRBV7-9 to TRBJ1-3, with D possibly TRBD1 on 5 matching bases. Between the trimmed V and J ends, which lost 11 bases and 0 bases, there was a span of 14 bases. The CDR3 covers 14 residues. Germline V lookup: CDR1 SEHNR, CDR2 FQNEAQ (reference sequence). This CDR3 is CAAPGGSSGNTIYF. CDR3 bases: TGTGCCGCCCCGGGGGGATCCTCTGGAAACACCATATATTTT.

This clone has only a few counts. The chain is built from TRBV4-1 and TRBJ2-1; no firm D call. This CDR3 contains 14 residues. The V end was cut by 2 bases, the J end by 0 bases, with 5 bases between. CDR1 MGHRA and CDR2 YSYEKL come from the germline V gene. CDR3 coding DNA: TGCGCCAGCAGCCAAATAGACTCCTACAATGAGCAGTTCTTC. Its protein product is CASSQIDSYNEQFF.

V is TRBV2 and J is TRBJ2-1, with 13 nucleotides matching TRBD2. V lost 10 bases and J lost 8; bases outside the gene matches: 8. The CDR3 is 14 residues long. Germline V CDR1 and CDR2: SNHLY, FYNNEI. The CDR3, as DNA: TGTGCCACCAAGGGGACTAGCGGGAACTATGAGCAGTTCTTC. Protein product: CATKGTSGNYEQFF.

The genes are TRBV28 and TRBJ1-5, with 7 bases that match TRBD1. The germline V gene has CDR1 MDHEN and CDR2 SYDVKM. J gave up 3 bases and V 1 base, and 3 bases lay outside the gene matches. The CDR3 is 15 amino acids. In nucleotides, the CDR3 is TGTGCCAGCAGTTTATTAACAGGGGACAATCAGCCCCAGCATTTT. Translation gives CASSLLTGDNQPQHF.

The V and J genes are TRBV5-1 and TRBJ2-1; 10 nucleotides line up with TRBD2. The trim removed 3 bases at V and 4 bases at J, leaving 4 bases unmatched. This CDR3 is built from 15 residues. Germline CDR1 and CDR2: SGHRS and YFSETQ. For the CDR3, the DNA is TGCGCCAGCAGCTCTGGGACTAGCGTATACAATGAGCAGTTCTTC. Its protein product is CASSSGTSVYNEQFF.

V gene TRBV5-1 combines with J gene TRBJ1-2; D is unresolved. Germline V gene data show CDR1 as SGHRS and CDR2 as YFSETQ. V was pared by 0 bases and J by 6 bases, with 12 bases between. The CDR3 covers 14 residues. This chain's CDR3 is CASSLEQARDGYTF. CDR3 sequence (DNA): TGCGCCAGCAGCTTGGAGCAGGCTCGTGATGGCTACACCTTC.

This CDR3 is CASSPPEAGRGETQYF. CDR3 coding DNA: TGTGCCAGCAGCCCCCCCGAAGCGGGCCGAGGTGAAACGCAGTATTTT. The rearrangement links TRBV7-2 to TRBJ2-3; D possibly corresponds to TRBD2 (6 bases). The germline V gene encodes CDR1 SGHTA and CDR2 FQGNSA. Trimming removed 5 bases at V and 9 bases at J, with 24 bases between. CDR3 length: 16 residues.

The chain recombines TRBV7-8 with TRBJ1-3; no firm D call. Germline values: CDR1 SGHVS, CDR2 FQNEAQ. V shed 4 bases and J shed 3 bases, with 10 bases lying between them. There are 14 residues in the CDR3. The CDR3 protein is CASSSTGVGNTIYF. CDR3 DNA sequence: TGTGCCAGCAGCTCCACGGGTGTTGGAAACACCATATATTTT.

V gene TRBV29-1 combines with J gene TRBJ2-5; no reliable D call. The germline V gene has CDR1 SQVTM and CDR2 ANQGSEA. The CDR3 covers 12 residues. V lost 3 bases and J 2 bases, leaving 7 bases between the germline ends. For the CDR3, the DNA is TGCAGCGTTGATAATGTGCAAGAGACCCAGTACTTC. Encoded protein: CSVDNVQETQYF.